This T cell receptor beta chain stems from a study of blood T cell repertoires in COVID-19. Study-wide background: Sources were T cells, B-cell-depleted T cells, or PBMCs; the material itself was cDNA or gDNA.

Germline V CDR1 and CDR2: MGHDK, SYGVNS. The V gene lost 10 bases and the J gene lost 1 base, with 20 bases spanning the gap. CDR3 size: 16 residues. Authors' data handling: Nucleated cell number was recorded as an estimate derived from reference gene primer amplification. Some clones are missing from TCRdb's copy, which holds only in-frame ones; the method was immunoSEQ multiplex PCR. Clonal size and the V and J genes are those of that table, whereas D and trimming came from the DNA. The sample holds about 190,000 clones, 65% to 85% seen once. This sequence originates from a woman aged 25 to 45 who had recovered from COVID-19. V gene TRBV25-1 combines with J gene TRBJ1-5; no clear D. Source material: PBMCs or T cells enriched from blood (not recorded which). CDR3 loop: CANTIKRAASNQPQHF. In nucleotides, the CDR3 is TGTGCCAACACAATCAAGCGGGCAGCGAGCAATCAGCCCCAGCATTTT.